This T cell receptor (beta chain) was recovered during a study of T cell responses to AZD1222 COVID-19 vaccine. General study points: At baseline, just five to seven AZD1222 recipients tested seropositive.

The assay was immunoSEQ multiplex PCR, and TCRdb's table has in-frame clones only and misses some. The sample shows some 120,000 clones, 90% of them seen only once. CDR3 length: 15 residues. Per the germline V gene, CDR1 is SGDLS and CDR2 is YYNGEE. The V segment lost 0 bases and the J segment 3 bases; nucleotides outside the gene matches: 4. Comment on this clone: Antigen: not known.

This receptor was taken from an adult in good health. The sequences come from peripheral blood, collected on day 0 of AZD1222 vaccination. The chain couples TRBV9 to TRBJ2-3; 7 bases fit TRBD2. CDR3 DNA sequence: TGTGCCAGCAGCGTAGAGCCGGGAGGAACAGATACGCAGTATTTT. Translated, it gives CASSVEPGGTDTQYF.